One and the same sample provided the 17 T cell receptor beta chains below, sequenced in a study of STAT5B mutations in CD4+ large granular lymphocyte leukemia. Using immunoSEQ multiplex PCR, the repertoire was profiled, and TCRdb retains in-frame clones only, with some absent. The table lists about 34,000 clones, 70% to 90% of them singletons. The sequenced sample was CD4+ T cells from blood buffy coats. These receptors came from a human donor in good health.

The chain combines TRBV7-3 with TRBJ2-7; D ambiguous. The germline V and J ends were trimmed by 2 bases and 5 bases, with 10 bases remaining between them. This CDR3 comprises 13 residues. Germline assignment: CDR1 SGHTA and CDR2 FQGTGA. The CDR3 DNA sequence: TGTGCCAGCAGCTTATCCTCGCAGCACGAGCAGTACTTC. Its protein product is CASSLSSQHEQYF. Together with reference TRBV7-3 and TRBJ2-7, the CDR3 gives the full variable domain: GAGVSQTPSNKVTEKGKYVELRCDPISGHTALYWYRQSLGQGPEFLIYFQGTGAADDSGLPNDRFFAVRPEGSVSTLKIQRTERGDSAVYLCASSLSSQHEQYFGPGTRLTVT.

V is TRBV25-1 and J is TRBJ1-1, with D possibly being TRBD1 (6 bases). CDR1 is MGHDK, CDR2 SYGVNS, per germline. The CDR3 consists of 15 residues. The ends were cut back, 3 bases at V and 3 bases at J, with 14 bases in the middle. The CDR3 nucleotides are TGTGCCAGCAGTGACCCGGCAGGGGCGGACACTGAAGCTTTCTTT. This gives the protein CASSDPAGADTEAFF.

The rearrangement joins TRBV7-2 to TRBJ1-2; D ambiguous. CDR1 is SGHTA, CDR2 FQGNSA, per germline. V was shortened by 5 bases and J by 8 bases, with 15 bases between the two germline ends. This CDR3 has 13 residues. CDR3 amino acids: CASSPTPSRGYTF. DNA of the CDR3: TGTGCCAGCAGCCCGACCCCCAGCCGCGGCTACACCTTC.

The rearrangement links TRBV10-1 to TRBJ2-1, with D perhaps matching TRBD2 (6 bases). This CDR3 region has 15 residues. Looked up from germline, CDR1 is WNHNN and CDR2 is SYGVQD (reference sequence). V lost 0 bases, J lost 9 bases, and 15 bases lay in between. The chain's CDR3 is CASSESTTGRTEQFF. The CDR3 DNA sequence: TGCGCCAGCAGTGAGTCGACAACCGGGAGAACTGAGCAGTTCTTC.

This chain uses TRBV5-1 with TRBJ1-4, with D tentatively TRBD1 (6 bases). CDR1 and CDR2 (germline): SGHRS, YFSETQ. V was cut by 10 bases and J by 8 bases, with 24 bases left in between. CDR3 length equals 15 residues. The CDR3 region has the DNA TGCGCCTCAGCGATCCAGGGGACGCAGTGGGAAAAACTGTTTTTT. Translation: CASAIQGTQWEKLFF.

V is TRBV29-1 and J is TRBJ2-5, with 7 positions matching TRBD1. The trim removed 7 bases at V and 0 bases at J, leaving 8 bases unmatched. The length of the CDR3 is 14 residues. Germline-derived CDR1 and CDR2 are SQVTM and ANQGSEA. The CDR3 nucleotides read TGCAGCGGCACCGGGACAGTGTACCAAGAGACCCAGTACTTC. Amino acids: CSGTGTVYQETQYF.

This rearrangement joins TRBV29-1 to TRBJ1-2; TRBD1 is a possible D gene (5 bases). V lost 6 bases, J lost 7 bases, and 15 bases lay in between. Germline lookup yields CDR1 SQVTM and CDR2 ANQGSEA. The CDR3 loop spans 12 amino acids. CDR3 nucleotides: TGCAGCGTATTAAACAGGAGGGGTGGCTACACCTTC. Encoded protein: CSVLNRRGGYTF.

This chain joins TRBV7-3 and TRBJ2-1; TRBD2 matches 14 bases. The V segment lost 5 bases and the J segment 6 bases; nucleotides outside the gene matches: 9. The length of the CDR3 is 17 residues. The germline V gene has CDR1 SGHTA and CDR2 FQGTGA. The CDR3 is CASSLQRLAGGVNEQFF. CDR3 nucleotide sequence: TGTGCCAGCAGCCTCCAACGACTAGCGGGAGGGGTCAATGAGCAGTTCTTC.

The rearrangement links TRBV5-1 to TRBJ2-7; D is ambiguous. Germline V gene lookup returns CDR1 SGHRS and CDR2 YFSETQ. Trimming pared 4 bases from V and 0 bases from J, leaving 5 bases between. This CDR3 has 12 residues. The CDR3 DNA reads as TGCGCCAGCAGCAAGAGCTCCTACGAGCAGTACTTC. Amino acid sequence: CASSKSSYEQYF.

The chain is built from TRBV19 and TRBJ2-3; D is undetermined. CDR1 is LNHDA, CDR2 SQIVND, per germline (reference sequence). This CDR3 region has 17 residues. V was clipped by 4 bases and J by 5 bases, with 22 bases between them. CDR3 residues: CASSKRLGQSRGDTQYF. CDR3 in DNA: TGTGCCAGTAGTAAAAGGCTCGGCCAAAGTCGAGGAGATACGCAGTATTTT. Full variable domain (outside the CDR3, taken from reference TRBV19 and TRBJ2-3): DGGITQSPKYLFRKEGQNVTLSCEQNLNHDAMYWYRQDPGQGLRLIYYSQIVNDFQKGDIAEGYSVSREKKESFPLTVTSAQKNPTAFYLCASSKRLGQSRGDTQYFGPGTRLTVL.

The V gene is TRBV11-2, the J gene TRBJ2-2, with D unclear. CDR1 SGHAT and CDR2 FQNNGV come from the germline V gene. The CDR3 covers 15 residues. V was shortened by 4 bases and J by 7 bases, with 16 bases between the two germline ends. The DNA of the CDR3 is TGTGCCAGCAGCTCACTTATCGCAGGCAACGGGGAGCTGTTTTTT. Its protein is CASSSLIAGNGELFF.

The gene calls are TRBV11-2 and TRBJ2-7; D possibly matches TRBD1 or TRBD2 (5 bases each). The CDR3 runs to 14 residues. Looked up from germline, CDR1 is SGHAT and CDR2 is FQNNGV. Trimming stripped 5 bases from V and 6 bases from J, with 17 bases between. The CDR3 reads CASSIRGLWSEQYF. As DNA, the CDR3 is TGTGCCAGCAGCATTCGGGGCCTGTGGAGCGAGCAGTACTTC.

The V and J genes are TRBV5-6 and TRBJ1-4; possible D gene TRBD1, 6 bases. The CDR3 contains 12 residues. CDR1 and CDR2 (germline): SGHDT, YYEEEE. Trimming shortened V by 5 bases and J by 7 bases, and 9 bases separated the two germline ends. CDR3: CASRTGSEKLFF. As DNA, the CDR3 is TGTGCCAGCAGAACAGGGTCTGAAAAACTGTTTTTT. The whole variable domain, filled in from reference TRBV5-6 and TRBJ1-4, reads DAGVTQSPTHLIKTRGQQVTLRCSPKSGHDTVSWYQQALGQGPQFIFQYYEEEERQRGNFPDRFSGHQFPNYSSELNVNALLLGDSALYLCASRTGSEKLFFGSGTQLSVL.

This clone was picked up a small number of times. The V gene is TRBV19, the J gene TRBJ1-2, with 8 bases aligning to TRBD1. The germline V gene encodes CDR1 LNHDA and CDR2 SQIVND (reference sequence). The CDR3 is made up of 14 amino acids. With V trimmed by 5 bases and J by 8 bases, 10 bases remained unmatched. As DNA, the CDR3 is TGTGCCAGTAGTCCTACCGGGACAGGTTACGGCTACACCTTC. Amino acid sequence: CASSPTGTGYGYTF.

In nucleotides, the CDR3 is TGTGCCTGGACCGTCGGGCGGGAGCCCTCCTACAATGAGCAGTTCTTC. Residues: CAWTVGREPSYNEQFF. This chain uses TRBV30 with TRBJ2-1; TRBD2 matches at 7 bases. Germline trimming cut 4 bases from V and 0 bases from J; bases unmatched to any gene: 9. In germline, CDR1 is GTSNPN, CDR2 SVGIG (reference sequence). The CDR3 contains 16 residues.

The chain carries TRBV19 and TRBJ2-7; D unclear. Germline loops: CDR1 LNHDA, CDR2 SQIVND (reference sequence). This CDR3 spans 14 amino acids. Between the trimmed V and J ends, which lost 5 bases and 2 bases, there was a span of 13 bases. The CDR3 loop is CASSLNPGAYEQYF. CDR3 DNA: TGTGCCAGTAGTCTGAATCCTGGGGCCTACGAGCAGTACTTC.

The rearrangement uses TRBV5-1 and TRBJ1-1, with D hard to call. Looked up from germline, CDR1 is SGHRS and CDR2 is YFSETQ. The V end lost 4 bases, the J end lost 0 bases, and 13 bases lay between the germline ends. The CDR3 runs 15 residues. The CDR3 loop reads CASSPRGGMNTEAFF. In DNA, the CDR3 is TGCGCCAGCAGCCCCCGGGGAGGGATGAACACTGAAGCTTTCTTT.